The clone carrying this TCR beta chain was observed many times. The antigen is not known. Each donor who had ophthalmopathy showed moderate-to-severe activity, a CAS of ≥3, a NOSPECS of ≥4, and a duration under 3 months. The authors diagnosed from clinical symptoms, serum thyroxine, TRAb, thyroid ultrasound and orbital computed tomography. This entry comes from a study of Graves' ophthalmopathy and Graves' hyperthyroidism. Broader study findings: Most expanded clonotypes from thyroid (those above 0.001 frequency) were also found in blood. As the model predicted ophthalmopathy progression, it achieved a sensitivity of 70.59% and a specificity of around 76%.

The V end lost 1 base, the J end lost 5 bases, and 7 bases lay between the germline ends. CDR1 is KGHDR, CDR2 SFDVKD, per germline. The CDR3 has 13 amino acids. Using RNA transcripts, the TCR beta CDR3 regions were amplified. First-round RT-PCR used HTBI primers; second-round multiplex PCR followed. TCRdb reanalysed the multiplex PCR reads using MiXCR and keeps one entry per CDR3 protein. The sample has 200,000 to 250,000 distinct CDR3 sequences, approximately 21% seen once. The sequenced sample consisted of peripheral blood. This TCR was sampled from a woman aged 50 to 65 with Graves' ophthalmopathy. V and J are TRBV24-1 and TRBJ1-1; D gene uncertain. The CDR3 bases are TGTGCCACCAGTGATTTTTGGGGAACTGAAGCTTTCTTT. It encodes CATSDFWGTEAFF.